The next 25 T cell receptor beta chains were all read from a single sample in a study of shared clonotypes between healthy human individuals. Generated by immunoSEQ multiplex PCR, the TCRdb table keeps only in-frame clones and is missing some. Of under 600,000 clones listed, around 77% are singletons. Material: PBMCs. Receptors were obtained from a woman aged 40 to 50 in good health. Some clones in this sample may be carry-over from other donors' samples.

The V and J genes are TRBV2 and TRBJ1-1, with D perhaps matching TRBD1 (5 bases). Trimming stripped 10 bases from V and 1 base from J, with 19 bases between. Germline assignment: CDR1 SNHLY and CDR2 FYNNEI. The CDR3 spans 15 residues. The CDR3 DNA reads TGTGCCAACGTCATGGGTGGGAGGGGGAACACTGAAGCTTTCTTT. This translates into CANVMGGRGNTEAFF.

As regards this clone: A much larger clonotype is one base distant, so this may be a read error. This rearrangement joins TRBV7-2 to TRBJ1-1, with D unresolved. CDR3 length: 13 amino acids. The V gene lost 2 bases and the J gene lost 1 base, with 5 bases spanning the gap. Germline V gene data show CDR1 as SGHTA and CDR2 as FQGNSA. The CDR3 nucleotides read TGTGCCAGCAGCTTACAGACGAACACTGAAGCTTTCTTT. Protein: CASSLQTNTEAFF.

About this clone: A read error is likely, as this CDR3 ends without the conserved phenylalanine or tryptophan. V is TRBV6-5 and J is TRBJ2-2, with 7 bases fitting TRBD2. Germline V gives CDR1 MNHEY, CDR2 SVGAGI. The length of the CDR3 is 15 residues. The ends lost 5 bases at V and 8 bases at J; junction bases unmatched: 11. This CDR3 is CASSQAGVLSGELFS. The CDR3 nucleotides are TGTGCCAGCAGTCAGGCGGGGGTACTCTCTGGGGAGCTGTTTTCT.

The CDR3 loop is CASSLRGGSETQYF. Written as DNA, the CDR3 is TGTGCCAGCAGCTTACGGGGGGGCTCAGAGACCCAGTACTTC. The chain combines TRBV5-8 with TRBJ2-5; 8 bases are a match to TRBD2. CDR1 SGHTS and CDR2 YDEGEE come from the germline V gene. The CDR3 has 14 residues. The ends lost 2 bases at V and 4 bases at J; junction bases unmatched: 4.

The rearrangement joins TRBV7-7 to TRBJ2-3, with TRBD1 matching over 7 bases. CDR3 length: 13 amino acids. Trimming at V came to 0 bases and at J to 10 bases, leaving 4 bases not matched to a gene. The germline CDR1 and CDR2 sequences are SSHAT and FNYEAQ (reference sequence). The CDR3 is CASSLAGQPAQYF. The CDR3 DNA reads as TGTGCCAGCAGCTTAGCGGGACAGCCCGCGCAGTATTTT.

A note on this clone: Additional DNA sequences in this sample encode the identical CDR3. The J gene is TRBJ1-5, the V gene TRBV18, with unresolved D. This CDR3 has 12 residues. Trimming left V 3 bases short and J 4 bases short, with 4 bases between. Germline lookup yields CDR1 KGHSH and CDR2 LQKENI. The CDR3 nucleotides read TGTGCCAGCTCACCGAGAAATCAGCCCCAGCATTTT. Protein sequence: CASSPRNQPQHF.

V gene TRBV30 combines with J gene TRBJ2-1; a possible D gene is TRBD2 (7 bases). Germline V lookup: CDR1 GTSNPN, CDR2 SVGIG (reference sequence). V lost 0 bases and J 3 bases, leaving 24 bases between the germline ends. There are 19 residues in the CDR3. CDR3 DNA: TGTGCCTGGAGTGTAGTTTGGGGGCAGGGGAGGGTCAGCTACAATGAGCAGTTCTTC. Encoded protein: CAWSVVWGQGRVSYNEQFF. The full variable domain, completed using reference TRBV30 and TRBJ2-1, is SQTIHQWPATLVQPVGSPLSLECTVEGTSNPNLYWYRQAAGRGLQLLFYSVGIGQISSEVPQNLSASRPQDRQFILSSKKLLLSDSGFYLCAWSVVWGQGRVSYNEQFFGPGTRLTVL.

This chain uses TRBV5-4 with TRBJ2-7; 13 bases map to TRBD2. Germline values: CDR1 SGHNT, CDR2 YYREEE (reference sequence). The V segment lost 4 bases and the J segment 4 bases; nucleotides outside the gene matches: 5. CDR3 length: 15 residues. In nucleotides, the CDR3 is TGTGCCAGCAGCGGGGGACTAGCGGGACTATACGAGCAGTACTTC. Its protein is CASSGGLAGLYEQYF.

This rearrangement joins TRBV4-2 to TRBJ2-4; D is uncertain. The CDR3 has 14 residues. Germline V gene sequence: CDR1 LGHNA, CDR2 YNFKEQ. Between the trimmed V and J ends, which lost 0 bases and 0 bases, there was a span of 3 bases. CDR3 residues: CASSQEVAKNIQYF. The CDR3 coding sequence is TGTGCCAGCAGCCAAGAAGTAGCCAAAAACATTCAGTACTTC.

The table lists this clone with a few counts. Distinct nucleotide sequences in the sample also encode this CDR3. The CDR3 reads CASSQDLLAGAIQETQYF. DNA of the CDR3: TGTGCCAGCAGCCAAGATTTGCTAGCGGGAGCCATCCAAGAGACCCAGTACTTC. V usage is TRBV4-2 and J usage is TRBJ2-5; TRBD2 matches 10 bases. This CDR3 has 18 residues. V lost 0 bases and J lost 1; bases outside the gene matches: 8. Germline CDR1 and CDR2: LGHNA and YNFKEQ.

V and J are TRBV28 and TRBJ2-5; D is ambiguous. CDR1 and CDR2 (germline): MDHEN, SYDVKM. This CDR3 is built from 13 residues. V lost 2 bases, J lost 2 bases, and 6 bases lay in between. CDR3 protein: CASSLDVQETQYF. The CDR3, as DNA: TGTGCCAGCAGTTTAGACGTGCAAGAGACCCAGTACTTC.

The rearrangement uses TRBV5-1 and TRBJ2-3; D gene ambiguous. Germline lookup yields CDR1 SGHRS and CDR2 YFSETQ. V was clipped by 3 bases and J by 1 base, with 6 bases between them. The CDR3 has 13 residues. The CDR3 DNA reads TGCGCCAGCAGCTGGTCTGGCACAGATACGCAGTATTTT. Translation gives CASSWSGTDTQYF. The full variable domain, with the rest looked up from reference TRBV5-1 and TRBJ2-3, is KAGVTQTPRYLIKTRGQQVTLSCSPISGHRSVSWYQQTPGQGLQFLFEYFSETQRNKGNFPGRFSGRQFSNSRSEMNVSTLELGDSALYLCASSWSGTDTQYFGPGTRLTVL.

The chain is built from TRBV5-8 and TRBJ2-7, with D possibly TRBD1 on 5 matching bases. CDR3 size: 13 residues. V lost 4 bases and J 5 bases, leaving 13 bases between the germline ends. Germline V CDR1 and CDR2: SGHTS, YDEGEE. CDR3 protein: CASSRRGSHEQYF. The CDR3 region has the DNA TGTGCCAGCAGCCGAAGGGGTAGCCACGAGCAGTACTTC. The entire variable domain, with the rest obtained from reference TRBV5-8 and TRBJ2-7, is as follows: EAGVTQSPTHLIKTRGQQATLRCSPISGHTSVYWYQQALGLGLQFLLWYDEGEERNRGNFPPRFSGRQFPNYSSELNVNALELEDSALYLCASSRRGSHEQYFGPGTRLTVT.

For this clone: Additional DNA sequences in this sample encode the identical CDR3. The CDR3 loop is CASSGQKNTEAFF. The CDR3 nucleotides are TGTGCCAGCAGTGGCCAAAAGAACACTGAAGCTTTCTTT. This chain links TRBV2 with TRBJ1-1, with D uncertain. Germline CDR1 SNHLY, CDR2 FYNNEI. Trimming took off 4 bases at V and 1 base at J, with 7 bases between the two ends. The CDR3 sequence is 13 residues long.

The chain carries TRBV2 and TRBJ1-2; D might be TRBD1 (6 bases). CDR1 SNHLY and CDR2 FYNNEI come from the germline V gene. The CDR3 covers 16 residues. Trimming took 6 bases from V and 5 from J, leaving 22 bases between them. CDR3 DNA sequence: TGTGCCAGCAGCCACCCAGGGAGGGGGTGGGAGTATGGCTACACCTTC. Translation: CASSHPGRGWEYGYTF.

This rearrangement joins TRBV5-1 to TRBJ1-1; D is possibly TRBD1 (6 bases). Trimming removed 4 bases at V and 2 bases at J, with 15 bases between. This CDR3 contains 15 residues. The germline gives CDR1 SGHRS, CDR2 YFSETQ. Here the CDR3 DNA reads TGCGCCAGCAGCCCTAACAGGGTAGACAACACTGAAGCTTTCTTT. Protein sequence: CASSPNRVDNTEAFF.

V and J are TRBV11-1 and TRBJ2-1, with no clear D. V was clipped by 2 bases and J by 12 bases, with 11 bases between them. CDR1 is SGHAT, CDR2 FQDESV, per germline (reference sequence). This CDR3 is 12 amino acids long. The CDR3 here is CASSLSVRRQFF. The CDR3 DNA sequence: TGTGCCAGCAGCTTATCGGTCAGAAGGCAGTTCTTC.

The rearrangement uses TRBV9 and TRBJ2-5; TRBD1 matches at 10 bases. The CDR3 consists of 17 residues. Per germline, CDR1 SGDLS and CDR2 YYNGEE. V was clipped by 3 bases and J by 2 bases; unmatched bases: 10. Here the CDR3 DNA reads TGTGCCAGCAGCGAGGGGGACAGGGGAAGGGTACAAGAGACCCAGTACTTC. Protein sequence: CASSEGDRGRVQETQYF.

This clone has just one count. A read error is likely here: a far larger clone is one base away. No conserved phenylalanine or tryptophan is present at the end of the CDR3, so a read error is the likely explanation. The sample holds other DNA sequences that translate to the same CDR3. The CDR3 DNA sequence: TGTGCCAGCAGCTTAGCGGTGAGAACAGGGGGACTGGGGTCCTACGAGCAGTACTTA. It is translated as CASSLAVRTGGLGSYEQYL. J is TRBJ2-7 and V is TRBV7-9; TRBD1 aligns across 8 bases. Germline CDR1 SEHNR, CDR2 FQNEAQ (reference sequence). The CDR3 is 19 amino acids. Trimming removed 0 bases from V and 1 base from J; junction bases left unmatched: 14.

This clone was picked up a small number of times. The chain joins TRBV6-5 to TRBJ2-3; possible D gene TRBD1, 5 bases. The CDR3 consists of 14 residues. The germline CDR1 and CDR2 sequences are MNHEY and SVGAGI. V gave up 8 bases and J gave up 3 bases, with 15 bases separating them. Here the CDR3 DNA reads TGTGCCAGCGCTAGGGGATCAGGGACAGATACGCAGTATTTT. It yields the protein CASARGSGTDTQYF.

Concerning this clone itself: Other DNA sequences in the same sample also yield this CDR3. This chain's CDR3 is CASSPGQGNTGELFF. The DNA for the CDR3 is TGTGCCAGCTCACCGGGACAGGGCAACACCGGGGAGCTGTTTTTT. The chain combines TRBV18 with TRBJ2-2; 9 positions agree with TRBD1. The CDR3 contains 15 residues. Trimming cost V 3 bases and J 2 bases; bases outside gene matches: 1. Germline V gene sequence: CDR1 KGHSH, CDR2 LQKENI.

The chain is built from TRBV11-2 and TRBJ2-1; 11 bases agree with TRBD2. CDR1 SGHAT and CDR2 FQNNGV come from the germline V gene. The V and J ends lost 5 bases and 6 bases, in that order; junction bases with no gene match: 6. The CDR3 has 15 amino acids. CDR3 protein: CASSTPLAGVNEQFF. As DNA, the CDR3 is TGTGCCAGCAGCACTCCACTAGCGGGAGTCAATGAGCAGTTCTTC.

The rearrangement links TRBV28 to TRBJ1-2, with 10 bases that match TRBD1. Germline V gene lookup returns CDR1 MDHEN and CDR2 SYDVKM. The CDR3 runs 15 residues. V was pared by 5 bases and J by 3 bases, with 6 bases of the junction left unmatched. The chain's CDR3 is CASSVGTGVYYGYTF. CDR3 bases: TGTGCCAGCAGTGTTGGGACAGGGGTTTACTATGGCTACACCTTC.

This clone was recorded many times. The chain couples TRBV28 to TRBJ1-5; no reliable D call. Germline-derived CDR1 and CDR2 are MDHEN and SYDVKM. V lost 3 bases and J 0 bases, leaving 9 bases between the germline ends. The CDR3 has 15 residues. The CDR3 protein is CASSFGRFSNQPQHF. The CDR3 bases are TGTGCCAGCAGTTTTGGTCGGTTTAGCAATCAGCCCCAGCATTTT.

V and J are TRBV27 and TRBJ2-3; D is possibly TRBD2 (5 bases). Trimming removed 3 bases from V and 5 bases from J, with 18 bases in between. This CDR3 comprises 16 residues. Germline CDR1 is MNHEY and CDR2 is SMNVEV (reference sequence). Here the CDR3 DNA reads TGTGCCAGCAGTTTTGGCATCCTGGAAGGAGGAGATACGCAGTATTTT. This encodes CASSFGILEGGDTQYF.